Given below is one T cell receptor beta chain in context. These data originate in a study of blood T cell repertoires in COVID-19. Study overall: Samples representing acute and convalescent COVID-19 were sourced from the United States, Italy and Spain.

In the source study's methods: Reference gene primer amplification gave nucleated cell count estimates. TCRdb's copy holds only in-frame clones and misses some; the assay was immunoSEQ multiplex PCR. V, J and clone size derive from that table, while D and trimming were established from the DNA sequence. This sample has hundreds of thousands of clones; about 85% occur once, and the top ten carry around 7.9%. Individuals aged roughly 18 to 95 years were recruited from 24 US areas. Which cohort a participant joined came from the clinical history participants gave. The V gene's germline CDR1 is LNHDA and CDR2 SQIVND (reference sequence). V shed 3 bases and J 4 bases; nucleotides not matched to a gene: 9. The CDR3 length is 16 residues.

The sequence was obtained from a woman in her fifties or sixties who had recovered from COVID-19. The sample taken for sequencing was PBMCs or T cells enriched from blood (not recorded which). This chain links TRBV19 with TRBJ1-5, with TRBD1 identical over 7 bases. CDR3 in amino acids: CASSMRNRGGNQPQHF. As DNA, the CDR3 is TGTGCCAGTAGTATGCGCAACAGGGGCGGGAATCAGCCCCAGCATTTT.